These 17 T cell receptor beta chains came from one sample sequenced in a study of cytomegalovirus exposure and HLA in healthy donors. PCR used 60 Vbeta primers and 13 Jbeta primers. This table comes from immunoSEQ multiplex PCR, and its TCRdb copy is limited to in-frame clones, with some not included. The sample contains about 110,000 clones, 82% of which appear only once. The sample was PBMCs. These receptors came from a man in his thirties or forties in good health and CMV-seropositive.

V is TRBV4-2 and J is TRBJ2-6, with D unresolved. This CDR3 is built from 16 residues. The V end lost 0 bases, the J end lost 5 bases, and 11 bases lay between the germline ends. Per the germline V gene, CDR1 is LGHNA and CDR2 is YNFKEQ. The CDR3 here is CASSQDLSPWANVLTF. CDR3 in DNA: TGTGCCAGCAGCCAAGATTTAAGCCCCTGGGCCAACGTCCTGACTTTC.

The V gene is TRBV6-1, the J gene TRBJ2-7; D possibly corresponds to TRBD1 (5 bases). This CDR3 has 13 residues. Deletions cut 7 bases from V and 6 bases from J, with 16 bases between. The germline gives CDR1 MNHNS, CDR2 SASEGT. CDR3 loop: CASTDVGRGEQYF. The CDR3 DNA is TGTGCCAGCACCGACGTGGGAAGGGGCGAGCAGTACTTC.

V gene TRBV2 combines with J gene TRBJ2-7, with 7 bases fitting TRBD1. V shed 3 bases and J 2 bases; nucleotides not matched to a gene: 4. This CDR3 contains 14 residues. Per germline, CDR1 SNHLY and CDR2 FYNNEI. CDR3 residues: CASSDPGQAYEQYF. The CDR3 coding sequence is TGTGCCAGCAGTGACCCCGGACAGGCCTACGAGCAGTACTTC. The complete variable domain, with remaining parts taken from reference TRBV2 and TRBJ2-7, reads EPEVTQTPSHQVTQMGQEVILRCVPISNHLYFYWYRQILGQKVEFLVSFYNNEISEKSEIFDDQFSVERPDGSNFTLKIRSTKLEDSAMYFCASSDPGQAYEQYFGPGTRLTVT.

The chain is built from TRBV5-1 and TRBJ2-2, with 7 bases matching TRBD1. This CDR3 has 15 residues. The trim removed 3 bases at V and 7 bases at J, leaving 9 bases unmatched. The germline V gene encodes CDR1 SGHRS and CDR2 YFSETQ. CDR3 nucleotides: TGCGCCAGCAGCTCGGGACAGTCTTTTGACGGGGAGCTGTTTTTT. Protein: CASSSGQSFDGELFF. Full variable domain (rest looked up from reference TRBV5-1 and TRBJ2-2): KAGVTQTPRYLIKTRGQQVTLSCSPISGHRSVSWYQQTPGQGLQFLFEYFSETQRNKGNFPGRFSGRQFSNSRSEMNVSTLELGDSALYLCASSSGQSFDGELFFGEGSRLTVL.

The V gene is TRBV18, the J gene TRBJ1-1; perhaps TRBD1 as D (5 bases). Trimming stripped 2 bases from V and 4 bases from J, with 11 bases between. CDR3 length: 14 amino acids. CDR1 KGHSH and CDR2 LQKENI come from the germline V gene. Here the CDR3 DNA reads TGTGCCAGCTCACCAGGGGGGGAGGGCACTGAAGCTTTCTTT. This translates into CASSPGGEGTEAFF.

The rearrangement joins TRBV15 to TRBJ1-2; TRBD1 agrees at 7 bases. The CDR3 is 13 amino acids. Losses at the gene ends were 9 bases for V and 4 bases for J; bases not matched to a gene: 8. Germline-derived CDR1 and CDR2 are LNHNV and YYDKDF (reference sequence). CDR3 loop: CATTQGVGYGYTF. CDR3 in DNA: TGTGCCACTACCCAGGGGGTGGGCTATGGCTACACCTTC.

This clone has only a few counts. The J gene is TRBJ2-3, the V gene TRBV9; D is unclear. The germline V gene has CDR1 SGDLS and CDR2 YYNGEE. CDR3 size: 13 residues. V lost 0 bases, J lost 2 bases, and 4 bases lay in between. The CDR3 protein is CASSVAFTDTQYF. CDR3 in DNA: TGTGCCAGCAGCGTAGCTTTCACAGATACGCAGTATTTT.

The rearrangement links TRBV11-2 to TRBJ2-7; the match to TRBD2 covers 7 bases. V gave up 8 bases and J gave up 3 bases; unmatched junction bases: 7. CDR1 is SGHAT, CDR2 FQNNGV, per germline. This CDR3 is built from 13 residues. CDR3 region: CASGRGRIYEQYV. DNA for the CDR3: TGTGCCAGCGGGCGCGGGAGAATCTACGAGCAGTACGTC.

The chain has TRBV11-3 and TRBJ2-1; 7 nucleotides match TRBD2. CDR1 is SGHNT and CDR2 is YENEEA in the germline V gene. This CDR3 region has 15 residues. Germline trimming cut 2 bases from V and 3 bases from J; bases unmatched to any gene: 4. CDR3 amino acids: CASSLNAGVYNEQFF. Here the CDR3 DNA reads TGTGCCAGCAGCTTAAATGCGGGGGTCTACAATGAGCAGTTCTTC.

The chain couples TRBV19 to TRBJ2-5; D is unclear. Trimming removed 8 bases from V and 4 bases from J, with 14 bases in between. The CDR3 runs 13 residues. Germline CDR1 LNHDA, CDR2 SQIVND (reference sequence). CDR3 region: CASGSWSGETQYF. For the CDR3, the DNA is TGTGCCAGTGGCTCGTGGAGTGGAGAGACCCAGTACTTC.

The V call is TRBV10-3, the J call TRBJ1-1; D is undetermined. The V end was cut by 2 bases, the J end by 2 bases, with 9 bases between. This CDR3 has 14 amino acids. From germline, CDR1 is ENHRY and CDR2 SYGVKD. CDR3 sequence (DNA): TGTGCCATCAGTGAGGCTAAAGAAAACACTGAAGCTTTCTTT. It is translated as CAISEAKENTEAFF.

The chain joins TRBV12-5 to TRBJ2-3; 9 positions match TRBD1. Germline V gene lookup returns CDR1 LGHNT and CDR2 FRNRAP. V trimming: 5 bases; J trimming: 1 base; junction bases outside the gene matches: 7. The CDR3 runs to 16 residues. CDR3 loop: CASGTLGTGRTDTQYF. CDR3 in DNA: TGTGCTAGTGGTACCTTGGGGACAGGGCGCACAGATACGCAGTATTTT.

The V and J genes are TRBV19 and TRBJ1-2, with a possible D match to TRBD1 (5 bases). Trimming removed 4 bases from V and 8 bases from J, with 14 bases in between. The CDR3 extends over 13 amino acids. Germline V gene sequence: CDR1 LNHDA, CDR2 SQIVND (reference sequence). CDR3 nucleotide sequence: TGTGCCAGTAGTACCGGGTCCGGGGGAGGCTACACCTTC. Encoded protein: CASSTGSGGGYTF.

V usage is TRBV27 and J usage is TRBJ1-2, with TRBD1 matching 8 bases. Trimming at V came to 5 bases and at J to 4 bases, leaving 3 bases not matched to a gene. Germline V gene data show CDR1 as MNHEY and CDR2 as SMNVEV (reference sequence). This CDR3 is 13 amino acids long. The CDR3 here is CASSRQGSYGYTF. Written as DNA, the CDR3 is TGTGCCAGCAGTCGACAGGGGAGCTATGGCTACACCTTC.

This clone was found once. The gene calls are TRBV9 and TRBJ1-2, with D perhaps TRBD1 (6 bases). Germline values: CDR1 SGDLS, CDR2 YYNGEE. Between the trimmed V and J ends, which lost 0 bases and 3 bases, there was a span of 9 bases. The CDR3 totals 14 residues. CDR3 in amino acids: CASSVASGDYGYTF. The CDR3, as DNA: TGTGCCAGCAGCGTAGCTTCAGGGGACTATGGCTACACCTTC. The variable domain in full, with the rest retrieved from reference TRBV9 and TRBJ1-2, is DSGVTQTPKHLITATGQRVTLRCSPRSGDLSVYWYQQSLDQGLQFLIQYYNGEERAKGNILERFSAQQFPDLHSELNLSSLELGDSALYFCASSVASGDYGYTFGSGTRLTVV.

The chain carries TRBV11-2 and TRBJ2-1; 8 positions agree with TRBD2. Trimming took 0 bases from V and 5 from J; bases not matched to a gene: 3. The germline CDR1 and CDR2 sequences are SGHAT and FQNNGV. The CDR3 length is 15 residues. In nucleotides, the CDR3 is TGTGCCAGCAGCTTAGATTTAGCGGGAAACAATGAGCAGTTCTTC. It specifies CASSLDLAGNNEQFF.

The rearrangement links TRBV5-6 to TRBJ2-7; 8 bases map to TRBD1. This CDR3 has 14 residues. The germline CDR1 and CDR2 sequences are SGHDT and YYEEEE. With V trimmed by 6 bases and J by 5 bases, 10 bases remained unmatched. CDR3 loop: CASTMTTGVNEQYV. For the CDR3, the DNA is TGTGCCAGCACCATGACGACAGGGGTCAACGAGCAGTACGTC.